The source of this T cell receptor (beta chain) is a study of shared clonotypes between healthy human individuals. Profiling relied on immunoSEQ multiplex PCR, and the TCRdb table lists in-frame clones only, not all of them. In the table there are some 1,400,000 clones, around 97% of which are singletons. The CDR3 consists of 16 residues. The germline V gene has CDR1 SGHRS and CDR2 YFSETQ. J lost 2 bases, V lost 0 bases, and 8 bases had no gene match. This chain joins TRBV5-1 and TRBJ2-7; 7 bases align to TRBD1. Sequenced: naive CD4+ T cells sorted from blood. The subset denotes: CD45RA+ positively selected. This clonotype was obtained from a man younger than 45 in good health. The CDR3 spells CASSLATGAAAYEQYF. CDR3 DNA: TGCGCCAGCAGCTTGGCCACAGGGGCCGCCGCCTACGAGCAGTACTTC.